This T cell receptor (beta chain) appears in the sequencing data of a study of blood T cells in healthy people across ages. PCR was performed a second time for roughly 7 to 12 cycles using a sample-barcoded 5' primer and a J-beta primer mix. TCRdb itself ran the 5' RACE reads through MiXCR, one entry per CDR3 protein. This sample carries roughly 720,000 distinct CDR3 sequences, about 53% of them seen once, and the ten largest clones take roughly 37%. Healthy Russian Caucasian donors spanned ages 6 to 90 years. Each sample used at least 6.5 million PBMCs. Samples each had at least 5 micrograms of total RNA extracted. Study outcomes and limitations: There was no known CMV status for donors, so expanded clonotype changes were possibly confounded.

The V gene's germline CDR1 is SGHTS and CDR2 YDEGEE. The V end lost 0 bases, the J end lost 6 bases, and 10 bases lay between the germline ends. The CDR3 is 15 amino acids. On this clonotype itself: What it recognizes is unknown.

The chain links TRBV5-8 to TRBJ1-6; D unclear. Sequences were obtained from blood. The TCR was taken from a man older than 75 in good health. CDR3 coding DNA: TGTGCCAGCAGCTTGGAGGGCGGCCGTAATTCACCCCTCCACTTT. It translates to CASSLEGGRNSPLHF.